The 15 T cell receptor beta chains below were found in one sample sequenced in a study of blood T cell repertoires in COVID-19. Assay: immunoSEQ multiplex PCR; the TCRdb copy retains only in-frame clones and omits some. The profile shows 100,000 to 150,000 clones, 70% to 85% of them singletons. Sequenced sample: peripheral blood. The receptors stem from a woman between 55 and 75 years old with acute or convalescent COVID-19.

This clone was observed a single time. This chain uses TRBV7-8 with TRBJ2-2, with 11 bases fitting TRBD1. Germline loops: CDR1 SGHVS, CDR2 FQNEAQ. CDR3 length: 16 amino acids. The trim removed 5 bases at V and 7 bases at J, leaving 9 bases unmatched. CDR3 sequence reads: CASSPGQGAVDGELFF. As DNA, the CDR3 is TGTGCCAGCAGCCCAGGACAGGGGGCGGTTGACGGGGAGCTGTTTTTT.

On this clone: The identical CDR3 is also encoded by other nucleotide sequences in the sample. The chain recombines TRBV19 with TRBJ2-7; D might be TRBD1 (6 bases). The CDR3 sequence is 13 residues long. With 3 bases removed from V and 3 bases from J, the gap between germline ends came to 9 bases. CDR1 LNHDA and CDR2 SQIVND come from the germline V gene (reference sequence). The CDR3: CASSIVGGYEQYF. CDR3 nucleotides: TGTGCCAGTAGTATCGTAGGGGGCTACGAGCAGTACTTC.

This clone appeared once. The chain carries TRBV18 and TRBJ2-1; 9 nucleotides align to TRBD2. Germline V gene lookup returns CDR1 KGHSH and CDR2 LQKENI. Trimming cost V 2 bases and J 12 bases; bases outside gene matches: 11. CDR3 length: 15 amino acids. The CDR3 reads CASSPNHGLARGQFF. DNA for the CDR3: TGTGCCAGCTCACCAAATCACGGACTAGCGAGAGGGCAGTTCTTC. The variable domain in full, with the rest retrieved from reference TRBV18 and TRBJ2-1, is NAGVMQNPRHLVRRRGQEARLRCSPMKGHSHVYWYRQLPEEGLKFMVYLQKENIIDESGMPKERFSAEFPKEGPSILRIQQVVRGDSAAYFCASSPNHGLARGQFFGPGTRLTVL.

The chain carries TRBV2 and TRBJ2-5; 9 nucleotides line up with TRBD2. The CDR3 is 15 amino acids. The V segment lost 7 bases and the J segment 2 bases; nucleotides outside the gene matches: 8. Germline V gives CDR1 SNHLY, CDR2 FYNNEI. In DNA form, the CDR3 reads TGTGCCAGCAAAAAAAGCGGGGGGATTCAAGAGACCCAGTACTTC. Its protein is CASKKSGGIQETQYF.

In this sample, this clone turned up a few times. With a far larger clone one base away, a read error is the likely cause. The gene calls are TRBV12-3 or TRBV12-4 and TRBJ2-7; D is possibly TRBD1 (6 bases). Trimming stripped 6 bases from V and 5 bases from J, with 11 bases between. The CDR3 extends over 12 amino acids. CDR3 nucleotides: TGTGCCAGCAGCCTCGACAGGAACGAGCAGTACGTC. It is translated as CASSLDRNEQYV.

V gene TRBV18 combines with J gene TRBJ2-7; the match to TRBD1 covers 9 bases. From germline, CDR1 is KGHSH and CDR2 LQKENI. The trim removed 6 bases at V and 3 bases at J, leaving 6 bases unmatched. This CDR3 has 14 amino acids. The CDR3 reads CASSFGTGFYEQYF. The CDR3 bases are TGTGCCAGCTCTTTCGGGACAGGGTTCTACGAGCAGTACTTC.

CDR3 bases: TGTGCTAGTGGTTCGGGACAGCTACTTAGCACAGATACGCAGTATTTT. Protein: CASGSGQLLSTDTQYF. The V call is TRBV12-5, the J call TRBJ2-3; TRBD1 aligns across 7 bases. The CDR3 runs 16 residues. Germline-derived CDR1 and CDR2 are LGHNT and FRNRAP. V trimming: 4 bases; J trimming: 0 bases; junction bases outside the gene matches: 7.

V usage is TRBV30 and J usage is TRBJ1-3; D is unclear. V dropped 4 bases and J dropped 0 bases, with 7 bases sitting between them. The CDR3 has 13 residues. Germline CDR1 is GTSNPN and CDR2 is SVGIG (reference sequence). CDR3 sequence: CAWTRISGNTIYF. The CDR3 bases are TGTGCCTGGACCAGGATCTCTGGAAACACCATATATTTT.

This chain joins TRBV19 and TRBJ1-1; D is ambiguous. The CDR3 is 13 amino acids. Germline CDR1 LNHDA, CDR2 SQIVND (reference sequence). V was trimmed by 5 bases and J by 4 bases, leaving 11 bases between them. The CDR3 DNA follows: TGTGCCAGTAGTTTTTCCTCGGGCACTGAAGCTTTCTTT. Translated: CASSFSSGTEAFF.

The chain uses TRBV10-1 and TRBJ2-1; a possible D gene is TRBD2 (5 bases). The germline V gene has CDR1 WNHNN and CDR2 SYGVQD (reference sequence). The CDR3 loop spans 17 amino acids. The germline V and J ends were trimmed by 6 bases and 0 bases, with 18 bases remaining between them. The CDR3 coding sequence is TGCGCCAGCAGCCCTACATGGCGGGCTAGCTCCTACAATGAGCAGTTCTTC. Translating gives CASSPTWRASSYNEQFF.

The V call is TRBV18, the J call TRBJ2-2; 8 nucleotides match TRBD1. Germline loops: CDR1 KGHSH, CDR2 LQKENI. The J segment lost 3 bases and the V segment lost 5 bases, leaving 5 bases of the junction unmatched. The CDR3 length is 15 residues. This CDR3 reads CASSLQGDYTGELFF. The CDR3 DNA is TGTGCCAGCTCATTACAGGGGGACTACACCGGGGAGCTGTTTTTT.

This clone occurred a few times. V gene TRBV13 combines with J gene TRBJ1-6; 8 bases fit TRBD1. The V gene's germline CDR1 is PRHDT and CDR2 FYEKMQ (reference sequence). The CDR3 is made up of 18 amino acids. With V trimmed by 5 bases and J by 7 bases, 16 bases remained unmatched. In DNA, the CDR3 is TGTGCCAGCAGCCAGATCGGTTCTCGGACAGGGATCAATTCACCCCTCCACTTT. It specifies CASSQIGSRTGINSPLHF.

The chain couples TRBV5-5 to TRBJ1-6, with 8 bases identical to TRBD1. Trimming at V came to 4 bases and at J to 7 bases, leaving 7 bases not matched to a gene. Looked up from germline, CDR1 is SGHKS and CDR2 is YYEKEE (reference sequence). The CDR3 has 15 residues. The CDR3 is CASSKTGVTNSPLHF. The DNA of the CDR3 is TGTGCCAGCAGCAAGACAGGGGTGACAAATTCACCCCTCCACTTT.

The chain combines TRBV25-1 with TRBJ2-7; D may be TRBD1 (6 bases). CDR1 is MGHDK, CDR2 SYGVNS, per germline. Between the trimmed V and J ends, which lost 2 bases and 2 bases, there was a span of 10 bases. The CDR3 is 14 amino acids. In nucleotides, the CDR3 is TGTGCCAGCAGTGAACACGACAGGACCTACGAGCAGTACTTC. Translated: CASSEHDRTYEQYF.

The V call is TRBV7-2, the J call TRBJ1-6, with D possibly TRBD1 on 5 matching bases. V lost 10 bases and J lost 6, with 16 bases in between. CDR1 and CDR2 from the germline V gene are SGHTA and FQGNSA. CDR3 length equals 14 residues. The CDR3 bases are TGTGCCACCATGCGACAGCCAAGTAATTCACCCCTCCACTTT. As protein: CATMRQPSNSPLHF.